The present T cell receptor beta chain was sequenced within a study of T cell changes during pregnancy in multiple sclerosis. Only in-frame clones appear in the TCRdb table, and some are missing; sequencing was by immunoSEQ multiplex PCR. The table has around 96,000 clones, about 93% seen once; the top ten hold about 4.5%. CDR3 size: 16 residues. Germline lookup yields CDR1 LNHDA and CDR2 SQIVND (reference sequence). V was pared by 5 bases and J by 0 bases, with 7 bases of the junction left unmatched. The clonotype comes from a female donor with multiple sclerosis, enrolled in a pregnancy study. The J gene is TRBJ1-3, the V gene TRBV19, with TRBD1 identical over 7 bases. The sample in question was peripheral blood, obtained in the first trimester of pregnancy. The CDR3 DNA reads TGTGCCAGTAGTTCCCACAGGGGTCTCTCTGGAAACACCATATATTTT. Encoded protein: CASSSHRGLSGNTIYF.